This TCR beta chain originates from a study of T cell responses to AZD1222 COVID-19 vaccine. Germline lookup yields CDR1 SNHLY and CDR2 FYNNEI. Trimming took off 6 bases at V and 6 bases at J, with 12 bases between the two ends. The CDR3 loop spans 12 amino acids. Some second doses came at about 4 weeks and others at about 12 weeks; these were pooled. Clones were sequenced by immunoSEQ multiplex PCR, and TCRdb holds only the in-frame ones, with some missing. Among 85,000 to 90,000 clones listed, around 90% were seen once. Study-wide points: Once two AZD1222 doses were given, Spike-specific TCR breadth and depth went up.

The sample holds one count of this clone. What it binds is not known. This chain links TRBV2 with TRBJ2-7; D might be TRBD1 (5 bases). The input for sequencing was peripheral blood, taken 28 days after the second AZD1222 dose. The origin of this receptor is an adult who received the AZD1222 COVID-19 vaccine. Here the CDR3 reads CASRSSGLEQYF. CDR3 bases: TGTGCCAGCAGGTCGTCAGGGCTCGAGCAGTACTTC.